The entry that follows covers one TCR beta chain sequence. Its specificity is unknown. These data originate in a study of post-analysis software for immune sequencing data. Presence of unique molecular identifiers characterized the TCR beta cDNA libraries. TCRdb passed the PCR reads through MiXCR, listing each CDR3 protein once. The sample consists of about 380,000 distinct CDR3 sequences, roughly 38% of them appearing once. This CDR3 contains 15 residues. J gave up 1 base and V 6 bases, and 6 bases lay outside the gene matches. Broader study findings: The normalized Chao1 diversity of multiple sclerosis patients was significantly lower than that of controls. Roughly 5 TRBV segments (TRBV5-6, TRBV5-1 and TRBV20-1 among them) occurred more frequently in patients than in controls.

The chain has TRBV12-3 or TRBV12-4 and TRBJ2-3; 8 bases are shared with TRBD2. The sequence derives from a girl between 5 and 17 years old with multiple sclerosis. Sequencing used blood. CDR3 DNA sequence: TGTGCCAGCAGCCCGGGAGGGGCCCGCACAGATACGCAGTATTTT. It codes for CASSPGGARTDTQYF.